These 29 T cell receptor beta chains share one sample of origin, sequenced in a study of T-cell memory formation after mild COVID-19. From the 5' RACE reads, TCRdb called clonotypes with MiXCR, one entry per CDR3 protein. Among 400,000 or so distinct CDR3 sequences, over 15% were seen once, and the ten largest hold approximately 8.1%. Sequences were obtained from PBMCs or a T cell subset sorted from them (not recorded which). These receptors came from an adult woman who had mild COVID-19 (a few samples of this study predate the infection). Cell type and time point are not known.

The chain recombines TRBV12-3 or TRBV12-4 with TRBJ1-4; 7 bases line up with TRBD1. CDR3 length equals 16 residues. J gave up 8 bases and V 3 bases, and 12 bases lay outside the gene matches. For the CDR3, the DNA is TGTGCCAGCAGTTTCTGGCAGGGGGTTGACGAGGAAAAACTGTTTTTT. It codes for CASSFWQGVDEEKLFF.

CDR3 in DNA: TGTGCCAGCAGTTTAGGTGGCAGTGAGTACGAGCAGTACTTC. Amino acids: CASSLGGSEYEQYF. The chain joins TRBV12-3 or TRBV12-4 to TRBJ2-7; D gene uncertain. Trimming took off 1 base at V and 4 bases at J, with 11 bases between the two ends. There are 14 residues in the CDR3.

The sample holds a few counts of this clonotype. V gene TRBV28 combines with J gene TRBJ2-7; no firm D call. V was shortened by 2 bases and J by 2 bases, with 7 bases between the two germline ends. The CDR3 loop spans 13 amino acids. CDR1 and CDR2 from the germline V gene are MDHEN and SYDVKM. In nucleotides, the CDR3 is TGTGCCAGCAGTTTAACAGACACCTACGAGCAGTACTTC. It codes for CASSLTDTYEQYF.

In DNA, the CDR3 is TGTGCCATCAGTGAGTCGATGAAGTCCCGCGCCCCCTACGAGCAGTACTTC. It is translated as CAISESMKSRAPYEQYF. The chain joins TRBV10-3 to TRBJ2-7; D not certain. The CDR3 loop spans 17 amino acids. Per the germline V gene, CDR1 is ENHRY and CDR2 is SYGVKD. The germline V and J ends were trimmed by 0 bases and 2 bases, with 17 bases remaining between them.

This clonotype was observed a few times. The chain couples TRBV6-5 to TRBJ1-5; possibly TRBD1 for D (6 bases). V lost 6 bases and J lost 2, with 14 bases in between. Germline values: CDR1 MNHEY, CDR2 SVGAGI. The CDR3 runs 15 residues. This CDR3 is CASSPTGRGNQPQHF. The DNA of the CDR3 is TGTGCCAGCAGCCCTACAGGGCGCGGCAATCAGCCCCAGCATTTT.

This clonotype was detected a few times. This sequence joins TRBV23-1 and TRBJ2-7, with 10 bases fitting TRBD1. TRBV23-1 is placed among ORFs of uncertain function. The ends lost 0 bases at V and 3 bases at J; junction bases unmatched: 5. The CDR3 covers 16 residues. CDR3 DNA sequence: TGCGCCAGCAGTCAATCGGGGGGACAGGGGCTCTACGAGCAGTACTTC. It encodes CASSQSGGQGLYEQYF.

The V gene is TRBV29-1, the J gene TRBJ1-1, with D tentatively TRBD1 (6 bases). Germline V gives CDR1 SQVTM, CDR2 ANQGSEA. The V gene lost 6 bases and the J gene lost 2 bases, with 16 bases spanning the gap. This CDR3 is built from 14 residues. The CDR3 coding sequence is TGCAGCGTCGCGAACGGGGGGCCCAACACTGAAGCTTTCTTT. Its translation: CSVANGGPNTEAFF.

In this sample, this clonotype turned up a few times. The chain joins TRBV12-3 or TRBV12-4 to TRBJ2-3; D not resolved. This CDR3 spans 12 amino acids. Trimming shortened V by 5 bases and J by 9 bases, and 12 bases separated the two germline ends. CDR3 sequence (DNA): TGTGCCAGCAGTCCGACTCAACTAACGCAGTATTTT. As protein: CASSPTQLTQYF.

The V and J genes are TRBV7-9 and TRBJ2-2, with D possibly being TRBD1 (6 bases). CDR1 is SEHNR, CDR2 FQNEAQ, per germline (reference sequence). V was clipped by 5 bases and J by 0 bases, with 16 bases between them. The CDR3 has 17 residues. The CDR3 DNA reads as TGTGCCAGCAGCACCGTCGACAGGATTGCGAACACCGGGGAGCTGTTTTTT. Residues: CASSTVDRIANTGELFF.

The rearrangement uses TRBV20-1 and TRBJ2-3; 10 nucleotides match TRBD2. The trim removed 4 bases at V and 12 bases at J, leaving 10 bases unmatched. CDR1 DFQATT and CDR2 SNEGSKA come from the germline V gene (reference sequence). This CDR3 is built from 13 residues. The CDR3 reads CSAMNLAGAIQYF. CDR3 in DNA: TGCAGTGCTATGAATCTAGCGGGGGCCATTCAGTATTTT.

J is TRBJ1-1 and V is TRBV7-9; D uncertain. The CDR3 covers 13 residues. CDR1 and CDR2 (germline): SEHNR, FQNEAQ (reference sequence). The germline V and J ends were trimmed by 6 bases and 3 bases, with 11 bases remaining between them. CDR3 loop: CASSPPADTEAFF. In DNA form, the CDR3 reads TGTGCCAGCAGTCCACCAGCAGACACTGAAGCTTTCTTT.

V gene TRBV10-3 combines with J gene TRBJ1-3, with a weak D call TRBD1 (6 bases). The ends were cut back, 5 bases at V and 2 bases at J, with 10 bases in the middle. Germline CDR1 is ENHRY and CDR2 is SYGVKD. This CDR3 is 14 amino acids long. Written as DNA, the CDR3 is TGTGCCATCAGTTTTGGGGGGCCTGGAAACACCATATATTTT. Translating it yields CAISFGGPGNTIYF.

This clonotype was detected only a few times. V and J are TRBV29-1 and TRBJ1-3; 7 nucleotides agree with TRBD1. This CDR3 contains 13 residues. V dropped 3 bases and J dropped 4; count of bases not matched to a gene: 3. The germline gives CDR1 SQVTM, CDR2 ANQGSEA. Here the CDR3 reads CSVEGTAGNTIYF. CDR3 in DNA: TGCAGCGTTGAGGGGACAGCGGGAAACACCATATATTTT.

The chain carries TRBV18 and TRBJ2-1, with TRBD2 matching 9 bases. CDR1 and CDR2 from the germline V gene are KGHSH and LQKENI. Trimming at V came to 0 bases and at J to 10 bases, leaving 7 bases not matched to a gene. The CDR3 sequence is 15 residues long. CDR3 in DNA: TGTGCCAGCTCACCACCTCGGGTAGCGGGAGTCGAGCAGTTCTTC. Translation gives CASSPPRVAGVEQFF.

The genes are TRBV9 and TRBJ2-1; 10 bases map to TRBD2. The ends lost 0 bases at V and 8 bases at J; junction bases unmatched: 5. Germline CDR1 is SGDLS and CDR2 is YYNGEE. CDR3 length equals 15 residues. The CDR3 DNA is TGTGCCAGCAGCGTAGATCTAGCGGGGGCGGATGAGCAGTTCTTC. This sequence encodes CASSVDLAGADEQFF.

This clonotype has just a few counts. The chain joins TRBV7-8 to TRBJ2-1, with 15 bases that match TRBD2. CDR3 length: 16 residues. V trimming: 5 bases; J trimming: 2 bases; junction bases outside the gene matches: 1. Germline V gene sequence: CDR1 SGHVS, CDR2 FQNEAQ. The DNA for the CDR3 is TGTGCCAGCAGCCGGACTAGCGGGGGGGCCTACAATGAGCAGTTCTTC. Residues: CASSRTSGGAYNEQFF.

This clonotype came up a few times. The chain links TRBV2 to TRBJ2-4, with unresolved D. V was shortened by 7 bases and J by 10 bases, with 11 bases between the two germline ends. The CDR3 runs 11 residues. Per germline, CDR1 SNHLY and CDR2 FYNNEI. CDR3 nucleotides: TGTGCCAGCACCCAGGCCCGGATTCAGTACTTC. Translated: CASTQARIQYF. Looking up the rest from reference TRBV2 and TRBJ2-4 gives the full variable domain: EPEVTQTPSHQVTQMGQEVILRCVPISNHLYFYWYRQILGQKVEFLVSFYNNEISEKSEIFDDQFSVERPDGSNFTLKIRSTKLEDSAMYFCASTQARIQYFGAGTRLSVL.

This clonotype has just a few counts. This CDR3 is CASSFPGPIYEQYF. The CDR3 DNA is TGTGCCAGCAGCTTTCCGGGGCCGATCTACGAGCAGTACTTC. The chain has TRBV5-6 and TRBJ2-7; D is perhaps TRBD1 or TRBD2 (5 bases each). CDR3 length: 14 amino acids. Deletions cut 2 bases from V and 3 bases from J, with 12 bases between. Looked up from germline, CDR1 is SGHDT and CDR2 is YYEEEE.

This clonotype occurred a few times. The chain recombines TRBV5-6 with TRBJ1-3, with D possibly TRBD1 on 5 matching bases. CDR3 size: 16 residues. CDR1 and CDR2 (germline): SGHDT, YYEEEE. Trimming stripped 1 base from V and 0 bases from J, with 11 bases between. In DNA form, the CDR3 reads TGTGCCAGCAGCTTGAATGTCAGGGCCTCTGGAAACACCATATATTTT. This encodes CASSLNVRASGNTIYF.

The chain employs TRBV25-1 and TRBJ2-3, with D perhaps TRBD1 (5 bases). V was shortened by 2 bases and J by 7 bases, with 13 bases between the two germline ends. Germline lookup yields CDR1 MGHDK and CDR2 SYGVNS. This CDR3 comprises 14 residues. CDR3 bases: TGTGCCAGCAGTGAAGTGGGAAGGGGTAATACGCAGTATTTT. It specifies CASSEVGRGNTQYF.

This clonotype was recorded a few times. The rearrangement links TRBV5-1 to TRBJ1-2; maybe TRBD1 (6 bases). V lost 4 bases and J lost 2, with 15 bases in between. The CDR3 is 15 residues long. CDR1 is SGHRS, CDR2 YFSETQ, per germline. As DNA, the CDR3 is TGCGCCAGCAGCCCATCGCCAGGGACAAACTATGGCTACACCTTC. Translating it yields CASSPSPGTNYGYTF. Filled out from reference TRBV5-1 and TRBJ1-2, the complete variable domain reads KAGVTQTPRYLIKTRGQQVTLSCSPISGHRSVSWYQQTPGQGLQFLFEYFSETQRNKGNFPGRFSGRQFSNSRSEMNVSTLELGDSALYLCASSPSPGTNYGYTFGSGTRLTVV.

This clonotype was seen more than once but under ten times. CDR3 loop: CASSPQLDTQYF. The CDR3 nucleotides are TGTGCCAGCAGCCCTCAGTTAGATACGCAGTATTTT. The rearrangement uses TRBV14 and TRBJ2-3; D not certain. V lost 4 bases and J lost 5, with 7 bases in between. Germline lookup yields CDR1 SGHDN and CDR2 FVKESK. This CDR3 spans 12 amino acids.

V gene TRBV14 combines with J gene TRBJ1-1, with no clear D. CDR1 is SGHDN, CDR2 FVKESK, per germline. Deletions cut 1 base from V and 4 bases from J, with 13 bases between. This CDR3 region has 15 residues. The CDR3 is CASSQGRGMGTEAFF. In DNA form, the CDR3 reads TGTGCCAGCAGCCAAGGTAGAGGGATGGGCACTGAAGCTTTCTTT.

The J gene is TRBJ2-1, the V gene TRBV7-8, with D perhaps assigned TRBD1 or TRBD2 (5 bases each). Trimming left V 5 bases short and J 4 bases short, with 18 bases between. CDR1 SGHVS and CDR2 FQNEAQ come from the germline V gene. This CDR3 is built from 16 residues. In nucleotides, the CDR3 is TGTGCCAGCAGCCTTACCGGGACCGACGAATACAATGAGCAGTTCTTC. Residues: CASSLTGTDEYNEQFF.

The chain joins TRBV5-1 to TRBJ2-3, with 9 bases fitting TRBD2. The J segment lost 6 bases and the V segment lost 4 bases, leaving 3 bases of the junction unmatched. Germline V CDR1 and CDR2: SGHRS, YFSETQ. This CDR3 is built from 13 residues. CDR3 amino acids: CASSGTSWDTQYF. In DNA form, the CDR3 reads TGCGCCAGCAGCGGGACTAGCTGGGATACGCAGTATTTT.

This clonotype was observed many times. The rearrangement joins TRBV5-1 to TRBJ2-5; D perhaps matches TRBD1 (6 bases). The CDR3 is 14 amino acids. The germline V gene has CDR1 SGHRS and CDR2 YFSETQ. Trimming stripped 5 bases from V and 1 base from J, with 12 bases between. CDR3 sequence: CASSGGRIQETQYF. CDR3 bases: TGCGCCAGCAGTGGGGGCCGGATCCAAGAGACCCAGTACTTC.

Written as DNA, the CDR3 is TGTGCCAGCAGCGTAGGCTTTGGAATAGACTATGGCTACACCTTC. Protein: CASSVGFGIDYGYTF. The rearrangement joins TRBV9 to TRBJ1-2; D gene ambiguous. The length of the CDR3 is 15 residues. V lost 0 bases to trimming and J lost 3 bases, with 12 bases between them. CDR1 is SGDLS, CDR2 YYNGEE, per germline.

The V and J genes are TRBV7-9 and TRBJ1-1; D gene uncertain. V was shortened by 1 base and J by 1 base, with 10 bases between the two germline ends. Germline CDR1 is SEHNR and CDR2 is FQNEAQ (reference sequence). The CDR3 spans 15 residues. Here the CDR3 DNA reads TGTGCCAGCAGCTTAGATCGCCAGCCGAACACTGAAGCTTTCTTT. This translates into CASSLDRQPNTEAFF. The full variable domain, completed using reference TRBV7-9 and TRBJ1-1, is DTGVSQNPRHKITKRGQNVTFRCDPISEHNRLYWYRQTLGQGPEFLTYFQNEAQLEKSRLLSDRFSAERPKGSFSTLEIQRTEQGDSAMYLCASSLDRQPNTEAFFGQGTRLTVV.

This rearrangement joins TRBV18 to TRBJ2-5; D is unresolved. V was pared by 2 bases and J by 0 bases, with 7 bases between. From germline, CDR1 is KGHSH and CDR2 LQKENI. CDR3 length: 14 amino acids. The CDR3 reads CASSPSPYQETQYF. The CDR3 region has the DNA TGTGCCAGCTCACCATCACCGTACCAAGAGACCCAGTACTTC.